This T cell receptor (beta chain) originates from a study of CD8 T cells in ankylosing spondylitis. Study-level points and caveats: One TCR beta motif, made up of roughly 8 highly homologous variants, appeared characteristic of ankylosing spondylitis blood. From matched ankylosing spondylitis synovial fluid, disease-linked clones were reportedly recovered at significantly enriched levels.

Quantitative 5'-RACE with molecular barcodes produced the TCR beta libraries. TCRdb reprocessed the 5' RACE reads with MiXCR, giving one entry per CDR3 protein. The sample contains roughly 150,000 distinct CDR3 sequences, 30% to 35% of which appear only once. V dropped 4 bases and J dropped 3; count of bases not matched to a gene: 3. The CDR3 is 14 amino acids. CDR1 is LGHDT and CDR2 is YNNKEL in the germline V gene (reference sequence). This clonotype was recorded only once. Its specificity is not known. Sequenced material: synovial fluid, either unsorted or a sorted T cell fraction (not recorded which). The clonotype comes from a male donor with ankylosing spondylitis. The chain couples TRBV3-1 to TRBJ1-5, with 7 nucleotides matching TRBD1. The CDR3 DNA follows: TGTGCCAGCAGCCGACAGGGTGACAATCAGCCCCAGCATTTT. This gives the protein CASSRQGDNQPQHF.